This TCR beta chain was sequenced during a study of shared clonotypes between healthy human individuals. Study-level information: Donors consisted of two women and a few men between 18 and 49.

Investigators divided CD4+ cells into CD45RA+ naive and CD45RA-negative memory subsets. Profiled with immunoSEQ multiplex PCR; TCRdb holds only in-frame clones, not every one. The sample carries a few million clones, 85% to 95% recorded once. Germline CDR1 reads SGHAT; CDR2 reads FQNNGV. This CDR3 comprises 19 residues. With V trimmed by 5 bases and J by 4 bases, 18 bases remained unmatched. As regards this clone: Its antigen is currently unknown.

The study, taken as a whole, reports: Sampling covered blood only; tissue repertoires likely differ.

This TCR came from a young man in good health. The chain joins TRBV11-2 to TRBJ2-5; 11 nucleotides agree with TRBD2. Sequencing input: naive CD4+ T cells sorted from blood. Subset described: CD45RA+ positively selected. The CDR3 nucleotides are TGTGCCAGCAGCCTGGGGTCAGGCCTAGCGGGAGGAGTCGGAGAGACCCAGTACTTC. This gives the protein CASSLGSGLAGGVGETQYF.